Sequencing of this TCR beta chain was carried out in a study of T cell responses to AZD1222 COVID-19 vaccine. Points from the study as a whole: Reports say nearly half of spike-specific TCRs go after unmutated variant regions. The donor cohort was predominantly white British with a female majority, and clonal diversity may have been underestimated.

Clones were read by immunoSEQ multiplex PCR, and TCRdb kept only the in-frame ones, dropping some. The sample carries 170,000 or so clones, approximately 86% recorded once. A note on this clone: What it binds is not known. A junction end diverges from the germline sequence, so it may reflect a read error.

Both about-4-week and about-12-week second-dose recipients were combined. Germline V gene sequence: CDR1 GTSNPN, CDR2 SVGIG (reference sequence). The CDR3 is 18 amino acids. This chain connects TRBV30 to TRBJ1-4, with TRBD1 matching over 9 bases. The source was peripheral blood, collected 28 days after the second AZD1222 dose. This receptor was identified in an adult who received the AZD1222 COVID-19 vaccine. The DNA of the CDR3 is TGTGCCTGGAATCCTATCGGGGACAGGGCTGGTTGGAATGAGAAACTGTTTTTT. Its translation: CAWNPIGDRAGWNEKLFF.